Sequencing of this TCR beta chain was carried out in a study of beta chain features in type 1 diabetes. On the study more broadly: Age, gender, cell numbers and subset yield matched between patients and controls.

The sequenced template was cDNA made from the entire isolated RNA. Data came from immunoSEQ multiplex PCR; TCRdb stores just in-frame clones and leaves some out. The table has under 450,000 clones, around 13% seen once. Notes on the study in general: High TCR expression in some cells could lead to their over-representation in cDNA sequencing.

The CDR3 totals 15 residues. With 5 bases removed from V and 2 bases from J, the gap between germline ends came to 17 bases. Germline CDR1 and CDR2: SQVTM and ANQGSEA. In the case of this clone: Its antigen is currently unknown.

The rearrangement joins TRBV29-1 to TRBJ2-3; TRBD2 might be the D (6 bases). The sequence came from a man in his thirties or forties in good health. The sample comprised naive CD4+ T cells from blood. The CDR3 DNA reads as TGCAGCGTTTTCTCTCTGCGCGGGGACACAGATACGCAGTATTTT. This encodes CSVFSLRGDTDTQYF.